This T cell receptor (beta chain) stems from a study of T cell changes during pregnancy in multiple sclerosis. This clone appeared a single time. Only in-frame clones appear in the TCRdb table, and some are missing; sequencing was by immunoSEQ multiplex PCR. The table shows 58,000 or so clones, with about nine tenths occurring only once. CDR3 length equals 10 residues. Trimming cost V 6 bases and J 5 bases, with 4 bases left between them. Per the germline V gene, CDR1 is SNHLY and CDR2 is FYNNEI. The J gene is TRBJ2-5, the V gene TRBV2, with unresolved D. The material was CD4+ T cells from peripheral blood mononuclear cells, obtained in the third trimester of pregnancy. This receptor was obtained from a female donor with multiple sclerosis, enrolled in a pregnancy study. CDR3 sequence reads: CASSEETQYF. CDR3 in DNA: TGTGCCAGCAGCGAGGAGACCCAGTACTTC.